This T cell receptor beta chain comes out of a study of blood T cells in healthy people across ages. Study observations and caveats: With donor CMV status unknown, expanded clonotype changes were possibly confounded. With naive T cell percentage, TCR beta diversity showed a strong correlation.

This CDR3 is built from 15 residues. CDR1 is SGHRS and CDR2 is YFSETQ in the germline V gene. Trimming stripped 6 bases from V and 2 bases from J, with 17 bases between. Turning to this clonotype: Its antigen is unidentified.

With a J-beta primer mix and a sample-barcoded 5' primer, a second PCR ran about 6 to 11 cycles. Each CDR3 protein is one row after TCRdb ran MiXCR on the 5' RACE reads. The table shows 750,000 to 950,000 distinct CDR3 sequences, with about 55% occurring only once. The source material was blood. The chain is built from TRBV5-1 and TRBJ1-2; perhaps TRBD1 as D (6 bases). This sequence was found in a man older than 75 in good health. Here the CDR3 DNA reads TGCGCCAGCAATTGGTCAGGGGAAAGAAACTATGGCTACACCTTC. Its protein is CASNWSGERNYGYTF.